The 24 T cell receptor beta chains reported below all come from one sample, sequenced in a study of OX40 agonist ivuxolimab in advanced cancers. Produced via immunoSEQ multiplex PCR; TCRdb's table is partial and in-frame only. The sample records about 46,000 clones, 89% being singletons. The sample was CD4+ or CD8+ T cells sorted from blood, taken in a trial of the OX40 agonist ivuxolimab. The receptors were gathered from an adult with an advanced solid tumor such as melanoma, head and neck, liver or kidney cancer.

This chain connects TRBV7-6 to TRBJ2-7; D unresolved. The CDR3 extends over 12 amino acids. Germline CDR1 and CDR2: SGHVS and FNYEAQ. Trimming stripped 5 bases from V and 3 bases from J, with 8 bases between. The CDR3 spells CASSPGHYEQYF. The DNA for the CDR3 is TGTGCCAGCAGCCCAGGCCACTACGAGCAGTACTTC. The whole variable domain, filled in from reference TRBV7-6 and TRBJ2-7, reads GAGVSQSPRYKVTKRGQDVALRCDPISGHVSLYWYRQALGQGPEFLTYFNYEAQQDKSGLPNDRFSAERPEGSISTLTIQRTEQRDSAMYRCASSPGHYEQYFGPGTRLTVT.

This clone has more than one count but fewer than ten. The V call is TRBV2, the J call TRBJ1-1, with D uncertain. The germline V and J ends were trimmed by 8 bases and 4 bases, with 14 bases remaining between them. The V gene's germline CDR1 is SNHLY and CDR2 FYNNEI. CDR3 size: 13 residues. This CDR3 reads CASPLPEFTEAFF. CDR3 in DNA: TGTGCCAGCCCGTTACCGGAATTCACTGAAGCTTTCTTT.

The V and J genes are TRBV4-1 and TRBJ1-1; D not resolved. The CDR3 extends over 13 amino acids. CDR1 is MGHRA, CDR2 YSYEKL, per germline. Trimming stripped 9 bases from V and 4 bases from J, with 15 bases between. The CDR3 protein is CASMVMTGTEAFF. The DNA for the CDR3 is TGCGCCAGTATGGTGATGACGGGCACTGAAGCTTTCTTT.

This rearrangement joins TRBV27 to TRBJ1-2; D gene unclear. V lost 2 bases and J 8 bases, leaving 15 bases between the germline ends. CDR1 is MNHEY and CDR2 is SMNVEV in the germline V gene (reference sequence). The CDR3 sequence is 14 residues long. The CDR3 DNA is TGTGCCAGCAGTTTAGGGTATGGAGGGAACGGCTACACCTTC. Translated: CASSLGYGGNGYTF.

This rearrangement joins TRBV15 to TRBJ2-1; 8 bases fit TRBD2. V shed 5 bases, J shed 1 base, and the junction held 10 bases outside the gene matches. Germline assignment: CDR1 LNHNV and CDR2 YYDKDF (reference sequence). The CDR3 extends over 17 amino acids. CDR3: CATSWTSSGRSYNEQFF. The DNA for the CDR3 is TGTGCCACCAGCTGGACATCTAGCGGGCGGTCCTACAATGAGCAGTTCTTC.

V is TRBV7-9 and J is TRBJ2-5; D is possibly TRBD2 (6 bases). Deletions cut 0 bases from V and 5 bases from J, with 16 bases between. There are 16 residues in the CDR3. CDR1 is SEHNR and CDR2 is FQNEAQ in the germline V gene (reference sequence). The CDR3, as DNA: TGTGCCAGCAGCTTAGCGGGAAGGGGCGGAGGGGAGACCCAGTACTTC. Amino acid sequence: CASSLAGRGGGETQYF.

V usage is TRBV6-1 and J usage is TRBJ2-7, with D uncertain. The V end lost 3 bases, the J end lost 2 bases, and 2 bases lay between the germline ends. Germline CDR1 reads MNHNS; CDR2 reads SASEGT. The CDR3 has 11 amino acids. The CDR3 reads CASSETYEQYF. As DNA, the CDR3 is TGTGCCAGCAGTGAGACCTACGAGCAGTACTTC.

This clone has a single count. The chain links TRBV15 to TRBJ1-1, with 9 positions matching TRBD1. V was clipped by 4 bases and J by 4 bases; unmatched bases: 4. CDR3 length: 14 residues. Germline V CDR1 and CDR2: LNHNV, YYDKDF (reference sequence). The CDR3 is CATSNRDRVTEAFF. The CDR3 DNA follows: TGTGCCACCAGCAACCGGGACAGGGTCACTGAAGCTTTCTTT. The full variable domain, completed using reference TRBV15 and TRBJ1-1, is DAMVIQNPRYQVTQFGKPVTLSCSQTLNHNVMYWYQQKSSQAPKLLFHYYDKDFNNEADTPDNFQSRRPNTSFCFLDIRSPGLGDTAMYLCATSNRDRVTEAFFGQGTRLTVV.

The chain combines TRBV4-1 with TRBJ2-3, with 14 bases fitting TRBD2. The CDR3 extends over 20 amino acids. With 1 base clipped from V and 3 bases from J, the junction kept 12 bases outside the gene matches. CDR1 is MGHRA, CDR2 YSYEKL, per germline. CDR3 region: CASSQGPRLAGGSQTDTQYF. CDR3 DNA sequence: TGCGCCAGCAGCCAAGGGCCCCGACTAGCGGGAGGGAGTCAGACAGATACGCAGTATTTT.

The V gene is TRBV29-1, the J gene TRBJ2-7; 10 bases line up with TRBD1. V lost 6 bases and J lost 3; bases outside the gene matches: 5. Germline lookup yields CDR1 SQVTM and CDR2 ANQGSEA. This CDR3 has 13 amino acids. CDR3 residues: CSVSGTGDYEQYF. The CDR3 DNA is TGCAGCGTGTCCGGGACAGGGGACTACGAGCAGTACTTC.

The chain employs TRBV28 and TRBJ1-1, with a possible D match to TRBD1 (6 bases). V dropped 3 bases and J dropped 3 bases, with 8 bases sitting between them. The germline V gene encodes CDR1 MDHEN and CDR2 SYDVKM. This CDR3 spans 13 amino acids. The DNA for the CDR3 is TGTGCCAGCAGTTTGGACAGATACACTGAAGCTTTCTTT. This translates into CASSLDRYTEAFF.

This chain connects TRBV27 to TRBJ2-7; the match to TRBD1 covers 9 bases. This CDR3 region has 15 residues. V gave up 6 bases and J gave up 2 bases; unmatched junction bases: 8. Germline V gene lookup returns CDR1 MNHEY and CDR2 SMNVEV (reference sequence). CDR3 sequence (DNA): TGTGCCAGCAGGTTGGGACAGGGCGGCACCTACGAGCAGTACTTC. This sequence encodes CASRLGQGGTYEQYF.

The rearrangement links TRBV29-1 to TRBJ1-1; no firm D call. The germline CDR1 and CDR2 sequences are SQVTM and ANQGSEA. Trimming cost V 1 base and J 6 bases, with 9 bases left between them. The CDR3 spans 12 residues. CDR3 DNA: TGCAGCGTTGAAGGGGCCCGCGCTGAAGCTTTCTTT. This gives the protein CSVEGARAEAFF.

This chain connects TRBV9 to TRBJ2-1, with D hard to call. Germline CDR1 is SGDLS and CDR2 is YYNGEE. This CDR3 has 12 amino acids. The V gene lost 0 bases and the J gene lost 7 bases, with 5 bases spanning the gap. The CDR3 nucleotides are TGTGCCAGCAGCGTAGAGAAAAATGAGCAGTTCTTC. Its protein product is CASSVEKNEQFF.

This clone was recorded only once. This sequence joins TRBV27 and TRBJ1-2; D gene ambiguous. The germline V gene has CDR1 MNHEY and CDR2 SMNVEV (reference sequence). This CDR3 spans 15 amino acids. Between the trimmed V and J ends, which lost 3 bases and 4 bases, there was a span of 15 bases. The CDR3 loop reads CASSLGSGFVYGYTF. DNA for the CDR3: TGTGCCAGCAGTTTGGGCAGTGGATTCGTCTATGGCTACACCTTC.

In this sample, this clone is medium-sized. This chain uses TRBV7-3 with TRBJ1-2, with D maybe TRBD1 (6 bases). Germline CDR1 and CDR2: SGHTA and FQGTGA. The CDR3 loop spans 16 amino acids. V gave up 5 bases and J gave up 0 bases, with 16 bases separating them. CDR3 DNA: TGTGCCAGCAGCAAAACAACAGGGTCCGCTAACTATGGCTACACCTTC. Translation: CASSKTTGSANYGYTF.

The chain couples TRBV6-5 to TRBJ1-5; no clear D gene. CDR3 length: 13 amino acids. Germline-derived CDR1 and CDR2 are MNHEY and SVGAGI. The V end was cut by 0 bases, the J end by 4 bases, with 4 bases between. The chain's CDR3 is CASSYSQNQPQHF. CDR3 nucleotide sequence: TGTGCCAGCAGTTACTCGCAGAATCAGCCCCAGCATTTT.

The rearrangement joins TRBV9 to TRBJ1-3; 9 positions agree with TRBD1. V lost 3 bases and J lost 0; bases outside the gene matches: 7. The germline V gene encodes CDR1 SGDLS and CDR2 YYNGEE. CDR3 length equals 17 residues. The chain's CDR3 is CASSAPKQGASGNTIYF. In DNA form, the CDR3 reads TGTGCCAGCAGCGCTCCTAAACAGGGGGCCTCTGGAAACACCATATATTTT.

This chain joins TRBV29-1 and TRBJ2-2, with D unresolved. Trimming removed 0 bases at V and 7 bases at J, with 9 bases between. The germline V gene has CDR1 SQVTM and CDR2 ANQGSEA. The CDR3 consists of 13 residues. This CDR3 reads CSVEDVVDGELFF. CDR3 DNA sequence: TGCAGCGTTGAAGATGTAGTCGACGGGGAGCTGTTTTTT.

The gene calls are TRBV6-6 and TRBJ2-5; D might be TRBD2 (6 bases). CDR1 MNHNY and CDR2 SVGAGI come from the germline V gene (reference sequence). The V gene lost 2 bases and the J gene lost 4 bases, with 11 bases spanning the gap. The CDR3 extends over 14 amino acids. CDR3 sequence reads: CASSYVRGGETQYF. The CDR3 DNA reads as TGTGCCAGCAGTTACGTGAGGGGAGGAGAGACCCAGTACTTC.

CDR3 DNA: TGTGCCAGCAGTACCTCCGGGACGGGGACCTACGAGCAGTACTTC. As protein: CASSTSGTGTYEQYF. The genes are TRBV2 and TRBJ2-7; D may be TRBD1 or TRBD2 (5 bases each). The CDR3 consists of 15 residues. V shed 5 bases and J shed 2 bases, with 16 bases lying between them. CDR1 is SNHLY and CDR2 is FYNNEI in the germline V gene. Combining the CDR3 with reference TRBV2 and TRBJ2-7 gives the whole variable domain EPEVTQTPSHQVTQMGQEVILRCVPISNHLYFYWYRQILGQKVEFLVSFYNNEISEKSEIFDDQFSVERPDGSNFTLKIRSTKLEDSAMYFCASSTSGTGTYEQYFGPGTRLTVT.

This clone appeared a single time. The CDR3 spells CASSLIGASNGETQYF. Written as DNA, the CDR3 is TGTGCCAGCAGTTTAATTGGAGCTTCTAATGGAGAGACCCAGTACTTC. The chain couples TRBV28 to TRBJ2-5; D gene unclear. The CDR3 extends over 16 amino acids. Trimming took 2 bases from V and 4 from J, leaving 17 bases between them. Germline CDR1 reads MDHEN; CDR2 reads SYDVKM. Based on the CDR3 plus reference TRBV28 and TRBJ2-5, the full variable domain is DVKVTQSSRYLVKRTGEKVFLECVQDMDHENMFWYRQDPGLGLRLIYFSYDVKMKEKGDIPEGYSVSREKKERFSLILESASTNQTSMYLCASSLIGASNGETQYFGPGTRLLVL.

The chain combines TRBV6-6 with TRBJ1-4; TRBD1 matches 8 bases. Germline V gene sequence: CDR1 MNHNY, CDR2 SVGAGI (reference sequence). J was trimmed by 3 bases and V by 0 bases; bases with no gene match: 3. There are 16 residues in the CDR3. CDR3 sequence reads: CASSYSRTGSNEKLFF. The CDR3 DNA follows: TGTGCCAGCAGTTACTCACGGACAGGGTCTAATGAAAAACTGTTTTTT.

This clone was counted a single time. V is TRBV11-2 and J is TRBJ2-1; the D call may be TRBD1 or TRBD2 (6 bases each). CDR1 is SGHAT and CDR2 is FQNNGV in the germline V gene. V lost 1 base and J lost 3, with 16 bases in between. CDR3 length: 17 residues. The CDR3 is CASSLGPGGRYYNEQFF. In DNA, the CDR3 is TGTGCCAGCAGCTTAGGCCCCGGGGGCCGTTACTACAATGAGCAGTTCTTC.